The rows below give T cell receptor beta chains drawn from one sample of a study of shared clonotypes between healthy human individuals. Sequencing was performed with immunoSEQ multiplex PCR; in TCRdb, only in-frame clones are kept and a portion is missing. The table includes some 2,100,000 clones, more than 85% detected once. The sequencing input was naive CD8+ T cells from PBMCs. The receptors shown here come from a man aged 18 to 30 in good health. Some clones in this sample may be carry-over from other donors' samples. Each CDR3 is given with its conserved first and last residue. The D gene is left open where the match is weak. Size is omitted from some rows. Given values are once, few, many or a class for expanded clones.

d_gene: -; v_gene: TRBV28; abundance: -; j_gene: TRBJ2-7; CDR3aa: CASSPITRDIYEQYF; CDR3nt: TGTGCCAGCAGTCCGATAACCAGGGATATCTACGAGCAGTACTTC
d_gene: -; v_gene: TRBV27; abundance: -; j_gene: TRBJ2-7; CDR3aa: CASKPTSSYEQYF; CDR3nt: TGTGCCAGCAAGCCAACAAGCTCCTACGAGCAGTACTTC
d_gene: -; v_gene: TRBV14; abundance: -; j_gene: TRBJ2-7; CDR3aa: CASSQGRITYEQYF; CDR3nt: TGTGCCAGCAGCCAGGGTCGGATTACCTACGAGCAGTACTTC
d_gene: TRBD2; v_gene: TRBV9; abundance: -; j_gene: TRBJ2-3; CDR3aa: CASSAGLAGPYTDTQYF; CDR3nt: TGTGCCAGCAGCGCCGGACTAGCGGGACCTTACACAGATACGCAGTATTTT
d_gene: -; v_gene: TRBV13; abundance: -; j_gene: TRBJ2-7; CDR3aa: CASSSRGGEQYF; CDR3nt: TGTGCCAGCAGCTCGAGGGGGGGCGAGCAGTACTTC
d_gene: -; v_gene: TRBV19; abundance: -; j_gene: TRBJ1-1; CDR3aa: CASNQGTMNTEAFF; CDR3nt: TGTGCCAGCAACCAGGGGACGATGAACACTGAAGCTTTCTTT
d_gene: -; v_gene: TRBV28; abundance: -; j_gene: TRBJ2-7; CDR3aa: CATASSAYEQYF; CDR3nt: TGTGCCACCGCCTCGTCGGCCTACGAGCAGTACTTC
d_gene: TRBD1; v_gene: TRBV5-1; abundance: -; j_gene: TRBJ1-1; CDR3aa: CASSSGQGPNTEAFF; CDR3nt: TGCGCCAGCAGCTCAGGACAGGGGCCGAACACTGAAGCTTTCTTT
d_gene: -; v_gene: TRBV27; abundance: -; j_gene: TRBJ2-1; CDR3aa: CASKLLSGYNEQFF; CDR3nt: TGTGCCAGCAAATTATTGTCGGGGTACAATGAGCAGTTCTTC
d_gene: TRBD1; v_gene: TRBV14; abundance: -; j_gene: TRBJ2-2; CDR3aa: CASSQDLRQGAYIGELFF; CDR3nt: TGTGCCAGCAGCCAAGATCTCCGACAGGGGGCTTACATCGGGGAGCTGTTTTTT
d_gene: TRBD2; v_gene: TRBV6-5; abundance: -; j_gene: TRBJ2-5; CDR3aa: CASSYRGLAETQYF; CDR3nt: TGTGCCAGCAGTTACCGGGGACTAGCGGAGACCCAGTACTTC
d_gene: TRBD2; v_gene: TRBV9; abundance: -; j_gene: TRBJ2-2; CDR3aa: CASSANRGLAGVRTGELFF; CDR3nt: TGTGCCAGCAGCGCGAACCGAGGACTAGCGGGAGTTCGCACCGGGGAGCTGTTTTTT
d_gene: -; v_gene: TRBV7-9; abundance: -; j_gene: TRBJ2-7; CDR3aa: CASSLGGISYEQYF; CDR3nt: TGTGCCAGCAGCTTGGGGGGAATTTCCTACGAGCAGTACTTC
d_gene: TRBD2; v_gene: TRBV10-2; abundance: -; j_gene: TRBJ2-7; CDR3aa: CASRTSVEQYF; CDR3nt: TGCGCCAGCCGGACTAGTGTCGAGCAGTACTTC
d_gene: -; v_gene: TRBV10-2; abundance: -; j_gene: TRBJ2-2; CDR3aa: CASTAALDTGELFF; CDR3nt: TGCGCCAGCACCGCCGCACTAGACACCGGGGAGCTGTTTTTT
d_gene: -; v_gene: TRBV28; abundance: -; j_gene: TRBJ2-2; CDR3aa: CASSPTSTGELFF; CDR3nt: TGTGCCAGCAGCCCTACGAGCACCGGGGAGCTGTTTTTT
d_gene: -; v_gene: TRBV21-1; abundance: few; j_gene: TRBJ1-1; CDR3aa: CASSKGGQAVTFF; CDR3nt: TGTGCCAGCAGCAAAGGCGGGCAGGCGGTGACTTTCTTT
d_gene: -; v_gene: TRBV9; abundance: -; j_gene: TRBJ2-7; CDR3aa: CASSVVDSPYEQYF; CDR3nt: TGTGCCAGCAGCGTAGTAGACAGTCCCTACGAGCAGTACTTC
d_gene: TRBD1; v_gene: TRBV28; abundance: -; j_gene: TRBJ2-1; CDR3aa: CASSITQGLGNEQFF; CDR3nt: TGTGCCAGCAGTATTACACAGGGGCTAGGCAATGAGCAGTTCTTC
d_gene: -; v_gene: TRBV19; abundance: -; j_gene: TRBJ2-3; CDR3aa: CASSIVNGDTQYF; CDR3nt: TGTGCCAGTAGTATAGTTAACGGTGATACGCAGTATTTT
d_gene: TRBD2; v_gene: TRBV7-9; abundance: -; j_gene: TRBJ2-1; CDR3aa: CASSPRTSGSSYEQFF; CDR3nt: TGTGCCAGCAGCCCCAGGACTAGCGGAAGTAGCTATGAGCAGTTCTTC
d_gene: -; v_gene: TRBV5-3; abundance: -; j_gene: TRBJ1-2; CDR3aa: CARSLAGRRSYGYTF; CDR3nt: TGTGCCAGAAGCTTGGCAGGCCGACGGTCTTATGGCTACACCTTC